Below are 9 T cell receptor beta chains sequenced from a single sample in a study of T-cell reconstitution after alpha-beta-depleted transplantation in children. Preparation of the TCRbeta library was carried out with unique molecular identifiers. TCRdb ran MiXCR on the PCR reads and lists one entry per CDR3 protein. This repertoire shows 600,000 to 700,000 distinct CDR3 sequences, roughly 15% found once; its top ten account for 1.1%. The input for sequencing was PBMCs from the stem cell graft donor, taken from the stem cell graft. The source of these receptors is a human donor who donated a stem cell graft to a child with acute myeloid leukemia.

This clonotype appeared many times. The chain employs TRBV20-1 and TRBJ1-5, with D perhaps TRBD1 (5 bases). There are 12 residues in the CDR3. The germline V gene has CDR1 DFQATT and CDR2 SNEGSKA (reference sequence). V shed 4 bases and J shed 7 bases, with 11 bases lying between them. In nucleotides, the CDR3 is TGCAGTGCTAAGTTGGGGGACCAGCCCCAGCATTTT. Protein sequence: CSAKLGDQPQHF.

This chain joins TRBV30 and TRBJ1-2; possibly TRBD1 for D (6 bases). CDR1 GTSNPN and CDR2 SVGIG come from the germline V gene (reference sequence). This CDR3 comprises 12 residues. V was shortened by 8 bases and J by 8 bases, with 18 bases between the two germline ends. The DNA of the CDR3 is TGTGCCAGACGGCTTACAGGGCACGGCTACACCTTC. Its translation: CARRLTGHGYTF.

The V call is TRBV5-1, the J call TRBJ2-5; the D gene is possibly TRBD1 (6 bases). Germline CDR1 is SGHRS and CDR2 is YFSETQ. The CDR3 length is 13 residues. V lost 7 bases, J lost 3 bases, and 13 bases lay in between. In DNA, the CDR3 is TGCGCCAGCGGATTGACAGGAGAAGAGACCCAGTACTTC. It is translated as CASGLTGEETQYF.

The table lists this clonotype with many counts. The chain has TRBV7-2 and TRBJ1-6; 9 bases are shared with TRBD1. Germline CDR1 reads SGHTA; CDR2 reads FQGNSA. The CDR3 totals 16 residues. V lost 5 bases and J lost 7; bases outside the gene matches: 9. In DNA form, the CDR3 reads TGTGCCAGCAGCATGACCCGGGACAGGGTGAATTCACCCCTCCACTTT. Translation gives CASSMTRDRVNSPLHF.

The chain links TRBV20-1 to TRBJ2-1; tentatively, D is TRBD2 (7 bases). Trimming took off 3 bases at V and 2 bases at J, with 20 bases between the two ends. Per germline, CDR1 DFQATT and CDR2 SNEGSKA (reference sequence). The CDR3 sequence is 17 residues long. CDR3 sequence: CSARVFGGAQPYNEQFF. The CDR3 nucleotides are TGCAGTGCTAGGGTTTTTGGGGGGGCCCAGCCCTACAATGAGCAGTTCTTC.

This clonotype was observed at least ten times. This rearrangement joins TRBV29-1 to TRBJ1-1; 8 nucleotides agree with TRBD1. The CDR3 covers 13 residues. Unmatched junction bases numbered 8, after V lost 4 bases and J lost 7 bases. Germline CDR1 is SQVTM and CDR2 is ANQGSEA. Here the CDR3 reads CSVARDRYFEAFF. CDR3 bases: TGCAGCGTTGCACGGGACAGGTACTTTGAAGCTTTCTTT.

In its sample, this clonotype was seen many times. The chain couples TRBV12-3 or TRBV12-4 to TRBJ2-1; perhaps TRBD1 as D (5 bases). This CDR3 has 15 residues. Trimming removed 5 bases at V and 0 bases at J, with 11 bases between. CDR3 sequence (DNA): TGTGCCAGCAGTGCGGACACCGGCTCCTACAATGAGCAGTTCTTC. Its translation: CASSADTGSYNEQFF.

This clonotype showed up just a few times. The rearrangement joins TRBV5-4 to TRBJ2-6; D gene uncertain. The CDR3 extends over 15 amino acids. CDR1 is SGHNT, CDR2 YYREEE, per germline (reference sequence). V dropped 2 bases and J dropped 1 base, with 7 bases sitting between them. In DNA, the CDR3 is TGTGCCAGCAGCTTTATGGGGTCTGGGGCCAACGTCCTGACTTTC. Protein product: CASSFMGSGANVLTF.

This clonotype showed up just a few times. CDR3 protein: CASSFLTGGRTGELFF. The DNA of the CDR3 is TGTGCCAGCAGCTTCTTGACAGGGGGCAGGACCGGGGAGCTGTTTTTT. V gene TRBV5-6 combines with J gene TRBJ2-2; TRBD1 agrees at 10 bases. V was clipped by 2 bases and J by 5 bases; unmatched bases: 6. Germline values: CDR1 SGHDT, CDR2 YYEEEE. The CDR3 sequence is 16 residues long.